Listed below are T cell receptor beta chains from one sample, sequenced in a study of tumor-infiltrating lymphocytes in primary liver carcinoma. In TCRdb, the multiplex PCR reads were re-called with MiXCR into one record per CDR3 protein. The sample lists almost 200,000 distinct CDR3 sequences; about 61% were seen once. Sequencing was carried out using peripheral blood. Every receptor here comes from a woman aged 55 to 70 with primary liver carcinoma and hepatitis B virus infection. CDR3s include the opening cysteine and the closing phenylalanine or tryptophan. The D gene is left open where the match is weak. The listing skips clone size in some rows; elsewhere it reads once, few, many or a size class.

CDR3 length	clone size	D gene	J gene	V gene	CDR3 protein	CDR3 DNA
16	-	-	TRBJ1-3	TRBV4-2	CASSHAWTDSGSTIYF	TGTGCCAGCAGCCACGCCTGGACAGACTCTGGAAGCACCATATATTTT
17	few	TRBD2	TRBJ2-4	TRBV6-1	CASSLRGTSGTKNIQYF	TGTGCCAGCAGTTTAAGAGGGACTAGCGGGACAAAAAACATTCAGTACTTC
15	-	-	TRBJ2-7	TRBV4-2	CASSRDQGPPYEQYF	TGTGCCAGCAGCCGAGATCAGGGTCCTCCCTACGAGCAGTACTTC
16	-	-	TRBJ2-1	TRBV11-2	CANKWLRGRTDNEQFF	TGTGCCAACAAGTGGTTACGGGGGAGAACGGACAATGAGCAGTTCTTT
15	-	-	TRBJ2-3	TRBV6-6	CATYREQGGNQPQYF	TGTGCCACTTACAGGGAGCAGGGCGGCAATCAGCCCCAGTATTTT
13	-	-	TRBJ2-7	TRBV5-1	CTSSLERAYEQYF	TGCACCAGCAGCTTGGAAAGGGCCTACGAGCAGTACTTC
11	many	-	TRBJ2-1	TRBV6-6	CASTHAAEQFF	TGTGCCAGCACTCACGCAGCGGAGCAGTTCTTC
16	-	TRBD1	TRBJ2-1	TRBV28	CASSEGQVTYYNEQFF	TGTGCCAGCAGTGAGGGACAGGTCACATACTACAATGAGCAGTTCTTC
15	-	-	TRBJ2-5	TRBV11-2	CASSAWGRGEETQYF	TGTGCCAGCAGCGCCTGGGGTAGAGGCGAAGAGACCCAGTACTTC
14	few	TRBD1	TRBJ2-7	TRBV5-6	CASSWDRGSYEQYF	TGTGCCAGCAGCTGGGACAGGGGGTCCTACGAGCAGTACTTC
16	-	-	TRBJ2-3	TRBV5-1	CASHKGGQSLTDTQYF	TGCGCCAGCCATAAAGGAGGGCAGTCTCTCACAGATACGCAGTATTTT
21	-	-	TRBJ2-3	TRBV4-1	CASSQSRYFGASGGSTDTQYF	TGCGCCAGCAGCCAATCAAGATATTTTGGGGCTAGTGGGGGGAGCACAGATACGCAGTATTTT
15	-	-	TRBJ2-7	TRBV21-1	CASSKASPPGQEVYF	TGTGCCAGCAGCAAAGCGTCCCCCCCGGGACAGGAGGTGTACTTC
15	-	TRBD1	TRBJ2-7	TRBV10-2	CVSRTRQGALDEQYF	TGCGTCAGCAGGACCCGACAGGGAGCCCTCGACGAGCAGTACTTC
13	-	-	TRBJ1-1	TRBV29-1	CNVDRTSGTEAFF	TGCAACGTTGACAGGACCTCGGGCACTGAAGCTTTCTTT
14	many	-	TRBJ2-1	TRBV4-1	CASSQGDSYNEQFF	TGCGCCAGCAGCCAAGGAGACAGCTACAATGAGCAGTTCTTC
12	-	-	TRBJ2-2	TRBV10-2	CASSASDGKLFF	TGCGCCAGCAGTGCTTCTGACGGGAAGCTGTTTTTT
15	-	-	TRBJ2-4	TRBV14	CASSQHTVAKNIQYF	TGTGCCAGCAGCCAGCATACGGTAGCCAAAAACATTCAGTACTTC
14	many	-	TRBJ1-2	TRBV29-1	CSVGDGPGAGGYTF	TGCAGCGTTGGAGATGGTCCAGGTGCAGGTGGCTACACCTTC
14	-	-	TRBJ2-1	TRBV5-1	CASSWRRIDNEQFF	TGCGCCAGCAGTTGGCGGCGGATAGACAATGAGCAGTTCTTC
16	-	TRBD1	TRBJ1-4	TRBV7-9	CVSSSGQGPRNEKLFF	TGTGTCAGCAGCTCCGGACAGGGGCCTCGTAATGAAAAACTGTTTTTT
11	many	-	TRBJ2-7	TRBV6-5	CASSSKREQYF	TGTGCCAGCAGTTCCAAGCGGGAGCAGTACTTC
15	-	-	TRBJ2-6	TRBV5-1	CASSFEGGGANVLTF	TGCGCCAGCAGCTTCGAAGGGGGCGGGGCGAACGTCCTGACTTTC
14	-	-	TRBJ2-1	TRBV10-2	CASRTLESVNGQFF	TGCGCCAGCAGGACCCTCGAGTCCGTGAATGGGCAGTTCTTC
16	-	TRBD2	TRBJ2-1	TRBV4-2	CASSQASGLSYNDQFF	TGTGCCAGTAGCCAGGCTAGCGGACTGTCCTACAATGATCAGTTCTTC
18	-	TRBD2	TRBJ2-1	TRBV30	CAWSVRTSERSSYNEQFF	TGTGCTTGGAGTGTAAGGACTAGCGAGAGAAGCTCCTACAATGAGCAGTTCTTC
13	many	-	TRBJ2-1	TRBV29-1	CSVEDHSYNEQFF	TGCAGCGTTGAAGATCATTCCTACAATGAGCAGTTCTTC
17	many	TRBD1	TRBJ2-3	TRBV6-5	CASSYSKSGQGAGTQYF	TGTGCCAGCAGTTACTCAAAATCCGGACAGGGGGCTGGTACGCAGTATTTT
16	many	-	TRBJ2-3	TRBV6-2/TRBV6-3	CASSYSTTGVRDTQYF	TGTGCCAGCAGTTACTCGACTACTGGGGTTCGGGATACGCAGTATTTT
14	few	-	TRBJ2-1	TRBV5-5	CASSLGVPYNEQFF	TGTGCCAGCAGCTTGGGGGTTCCATACAATGAGCAGTTCTTC
13	few	-	TRBJ2-7	TRBV18	CASSPELLYEQYF	TGTGCCAGCTCACCGGAACTACTCTACGAGCAGTACTTC